One and the same sample provided the 18 T cell receptor beta chains below, sequenced in a study of long-term antiretroviral therapy in people with HIV. With survey level as its setting, the immunoSEQ assay was v3.0. The table came from immunoSEQ multiplex PCR; TCRdb's copy has only in-frame clones and leaves some out. This table has some 22,000 clones, around 84% appearing once. The specimen comprised unsorted PBMCs, sampled 1.3 years after starting antiretroviral therapy. These receptors were obtained from a man between 60 and 75 years old with HIV.

V and J are TRBV9 and TRBJ1-3; possible D gene TRBD1, 5 bases. The germline V and J ends were trimmed by 0 bases and 1 base, with 8 bases remaining between them. In germline, CDR1 is SGDLS, CDR2 YYNGEE. CDR3 length equals 15 residues. This CDR3 is CASSVEDISGNTIYF. Written as DNA, the CDR3 is TGTGCCAGCAGCGTAGAGGACATATCTGGAAACACCATATATTTT.

The chain carries TRBV9 and TRBJ2-7; D could derive from TRBD1 or TRBD2 (5 bases each). The CDR3 spans 14 residues. From germline, CDR1 is SGDLS and CDR2 YYNGEE. Between the trimmed V and J ends, which lost 2 bases and 4 bases, there was a span of 13 bases. The CDR3 region is CASSVSGSLYEQYF. The CDR3 DNA reads as TGTGCCAGCAGCGTCTCAGGGAGCCTTTACGAGCAGTACTTC.

The rearrangement links TRBV9 to TRBJ2-7; possible D gene TRBD1, 6 bases. The CDR3 runs 14 residues. Germline-derived CDR1 and CDR2 are SGDLS and YYNGEE. Trimming left V 4 bases short and J 4 bases short, with 15 bases between. CDR3 DNA: TGTGCCAGCAGCCCCGGGCAGGGGATTTACGAGCAGTACTTC. It yields the protein CASSPGQGIYEQYF.

The rearrangement uses TRBV6-6 and TRBJ2-1, with TRBD2 as a possible D gene (5 bases). V gave up 8 bases and J gave up 5 bases, with 19 bases separating them. CDR3 length: 15 amino acids. From germline, CDR1 is MNHNY and CDR2 SVGAGI (reference sequence). In DNA form, the CDR3 reads TGTGCCAGCTCAGGAGCTACTAGGTCCCACAATGAGCAGTTCTTC. Translating gives CASSGATRSHNEQFF.

The rearrangement joins TRBV5-1 to TRBJ2-5; TRBD2 matches at 8 bases. Trimming took 4 bases from V and 5 from J; bases not matched to a gene: 4. The CDR3 runs 13 residues. Germline lookup yields CDR1 SGHRS and CDR2 YFSETQ. The CDR3 DNA is TGCGCCAGCAGCCCGGGGGGGACGGAGACCCAGTACTTC. Translating it yields CASSPGGTETQYF.

CDR3 nucleotide sequence: TGTGCCAGCTCACTATACAGGGTGGTTGATTCACCCCTCCACTTT. As protein: CASSLYRVVDSPLHF. This chain uses TRBV18 with TRBJ1-6, with D possibly TRBD1 on 6 matching bases. The V gene's germline CDR1 is KGHSH and CDR2 LQKENI. V dropped 4 bases and J dropped 8 bases, with 15 bases sitting between them. The CDR3 length is 15 residues.

This clone was observed once. This chain connects TRBV4-2 to TRBJ2-5; TRBD2 might be the D (5 bases). CDR3 length: 13 residues. The germline CDR1 and CDR2 sequences are LGHNA and YNFKEQ. V was trimmed by 0 bases and J by 5 bases, leaving 7 bases between them. CDR3 residues: CASSQDPGETQYF. The CDR3 nucleotides read TGTGCCAGCAGCCAAGATCCGGGGGAGACCCAGTACTTC.

By its share, this clone is medium-sized (0.01 to 0.1%). V is TRBV27 and J is TRBJ1-2; 10 bases map to TRBD1. With V trimmed by 5 bases and J by 8 bases, 11 bases remained unmatched. The CDR3 is 15 amino acids. Germline CDR1 and CDR2: MNHEY and SMNVEV (reference sequence). CDR3 nucleotide sequence: TGTGCCAGCAGTCCTTATACCGGGACAGGGGAGGGCTACACCTTC. Protein: CASSPYTGTGEGYTF.

The J gene is TRBJ2-5, the V gene TRBV28; 13 bases agree with TRBD2. CDR3 length equals 15 residues. Germline values: CDR1 MDHEN, CDR2 SYDVKM. The ends lost 3 bases at V and 4 bases at J; junction bases unmatched: 2. CDR3 DNA: TGTGCCAGCAGTTTGCGACTAGCGGGGGGAGAGACCCAGTACTTC. This codes for CASSLRLAGGETQYF.

The gene calls are TRBV29-1 and TRBJ2-7; 12 bases line up with TRBD2. The length of the CDR3 is 14 residues. The V segment lost 5 bases and the J segment 5 bases; nucleotides outside the gene matches: 7. CDR1 and CDR2 (germline): SQVTM, ANQGSEA. As DNA, the CDR3 is TGCAGCGTTACTAGCGGGGGGCCCGCGGACGAGCAGTACTTC. It encodes CSVTSGGPADEQYF.

The chain carries TRBV5-1 and TRBJ2-7, with TRBD1 as a possible D gene (6 bases). The CDR3 loop spans 14 amino acids. CDR1 is SGHRS, CDR2 YFSETQ, per germline. V gave up 4 bases and J gave up 3 bases, with 14 bases separating them. The CDR3 DNA reads as TGCGCCAGCAGCCATGAGGGACACTTCTACGAGCAGTACTTC. Translated: CASSHEGHFYEQYF. The variable domain in full, with the rest retrieved from reference TRBV5-1 and TRBJ2-7, is KAGVTQTPRYLIKTRGQQVTLSCSPISGHRSVSWYQQTPGQGLQFLFEYFSETQRNKGNFPGRFSGRQFSNSRSEMNVSTLELGDSALYLCASSHEGHFYEQYFGPGTRLTVT.

Only a few counts were recorded for this clone. Its ends do not fully match the called genes, so a read error is possible. The rearrangement links TRBV7-2 to TRBJ1-6; perhaps TRBD1 as D (6 bases). Germline CDR1 reads SGHTA; CDR2 reads FQGNSA. The CDR3 consists of 15 residues. The CDR3 nucleotides are TGTGCCAGCAGTTTAGCGGGGGCCCATAATTCACCCCTCCACTTT. Amino acid sequence: CASSLAGAHNSPLHF.

The rearrangement uses TRBV11-2 and TRBJ2-1; TRBD2 agrees at 10 bases. V trimming: 1 base; J trimming: 9 bases; junction bases outside the gene matches: 12. CDR1 SGHAT and CDR2 FQNNGV come from the germline V gene. There are 17 residues in the CDR3. The CDR3 protein is CASSLGGRLAGFAEQFF. CDR3 coding DNA: TGTGCCAGCAGCTTAGGAGGGAGACTAGCGGGTTTTGCTGAGCAGTTCTTC. Full variable domain (rest looked up from reference TRBV11-2 and TRBJ2-1): EAGVAQSPRYKIIEKRQSVAFWCNPISGHATLYWYQQILGQGPKLLIQFQNNGVVDDSQLPKDRFSAERLKGVDSTLKIQPAKLEDSAVYLCASSLGGRLAGFAEQFFGPGTRLTVL.

This clone appeared a single time. The V gene is TRBV5-4, the J gene TRBJ1-1; possible D gene TRBD1, 5 bases. CDR1 SGHNT and CDR2 YYREEE come from the germline V gene (reference sequence). V was clipped by 4 bases and J by 3 bases, with 19 bases between them. CDR3 length: 16 amino acids. CDR3 region: CASSPRSSGIDTEAFF. In DNA, the CDR3 is TGTGCCAGCAGCCCCAGATCGTCAGGGATCGACACTGAAGCTTTCTTT.

The chain couples TRBV27 to TRBJ1-1; 7 nucleotides line up with TRBD1. Trimming cost V 5 bases and J 0 bases; bases outside gene matches: 3. There are 14 residues in the CDR3. CDR1 is MNHEY and CDR2 is SMNVEV in the germline V gene (reference sequence). CDR3 sequence (DNA): TGTGCCAGCAGTGGGACAGTCATGAACACTGAAGCTTTCTTT. Residues: CASSGTVMNTEAFF.

The chain employs TRBV15 and TRBJ2-7; possible D gene TRBD2, 6 bases. The germline V gene encodes CDR1 LNHNV and CDR2 YYDKDF (reference sequence). Trimming removed 4 bases at V and 2 bases at J, with 9 bases between. The CDR3 totals 13 residues. CDR3 amino acids: CATSTRETYEQYF. CDR3 nucleotide sequence: TGTGCCACCAGCACTCGGGAGACCTACGAGCAGTACTTC. The whole variable domain, remainder taken from reference TRBV15 and TRBJ2-7, is DAMVIQNPRYQVTQFGKPVTLSCSQTLNHNVMYWYQQKSSQAPKLLFHYYDKDFNNEADTPDNFQSRRPNTSFCFLDIRSPGLGDTAMYLCATSTRETYEQYFGPGTRLTVT.

CDR3 residues: CASSYAGSGYTF. The CDR3 DNA reads TGTGCCAGCAGTTACGCGGGGAGTGGCTACACCTTC. This rearrangement joins TRBV6-5 to TRBJ1-2, with D uncertain. Per germline, CDR1 MNHEY and CDR2 SVGAGI. V was shortened by 2 bases and J by 7 bases, with 8 bases between the two germline ends. CDR3 length: 12 amino acids.

The chain combines TRBV6-1 with TRBJ2-3, with 8 bases identical to TRBD2. With 1 base clipped from V and 2 bases from J, the junction kept 2 bases outside the gene matches. This CDR3 has 15 amino acids. The germline V gene has CDR1 MNHNS and CDR2 SASEGT. The CDR3 DNA is TGTGCCAGCAGTGAAGGTAGCGGGGCCACAGATACGCAGTATTTT. Amino acid sequence: CASSEGSGATDTQYF.